This TCR beta chain stems from a study of blood T cell repertoires in COVID-19 (dated by TCRdb to about 2020). Context from the whole study: Samples covering the acute and convalescent phases of COVID-19 were provided by collaborators in the United States, Italy and Spain. The prospective study material was composed of cDNA or gDNA derived from T cells, B-cell-depleted T cells, or PBMCs. The dataset comprised deeply sampled blood TCRbeta repertoires from subjects exposed to, actively infected with, or recovered from COVID-19. A freely available public database, intended as a resource for researchers studying the immune response to SARS-CoV-2, is where the repertoires were released. Samples were obtained from the ongoing ImmuneRACE study (first 160 participants) and from 950 to 1,500 subjects provided by 6 global collaborators. Sample metadata almost always included a de-identified subject ID, COVID-19 status, age in years and sex. Where available, HLA class I and class II types were taken from metadata supplied by the sample provider and were not determined by assay-based typing. Overall study outcomes, separate from this receptor: The quantity of clinical and demographic metadata differed by source and by participant and was supplied without curation.

Concerning this clone: What this receptor recognizes is not known. Base-call qualities are not available, and no considerably larger clone is one nucleotide away.

TCRbeta CDR3 regions were amplified from genomic DNA using the immunoSEQ Assay, a bias-controlled multiplex PCR. As for how the authors treated the data: The number of nucleated cells in each sample was estimated from the amplification of reference gene primers within the assay. To quantify the absolute abundance of each unique TCRbeta CDR3 rearrangement, sequence reads were collapsed and filtered. For each sample, productive Simpson clonality was calculated by taking the square root of Simpson's diversity index across productive rearrangements. TCRdb stores this immuneACCESS table with in-frame sequences only. Part of the clones is absent; in the studies checked, under half of the shortfall reflects unresolved V genes, and no reason is known for the rest. Clone size and the V and J calls come from that table; the DNA yielded D and trimming. For this sample the table gives approximately 76,000 clones, of which roughly 87% were detected only once. The top ten clonotypes cover just over 8% of the sample.

Collaborating institutions collected whole blood in K2EDTA tubes following their own protocols. For TCRbeta analysis, collaborator samples were shipped as frozen whole blood, as isolated PBMCs, or as DNA extracted from either sample type. The specimen was peripheral blood. The TCR sequence derives from a man aged 25 to 40 with acute or convalescent COVID-19.

The bases are TGTGCCAGCACGAACGGGGTTGAAGCTTTCTTT. The resulting protein is CASTNGVEAFF. Recombination joined TRBV14 with TRBJ1-1, with the D segment identity uncertain. There are 11 amino acids in the CDR3, from cysteine to phenylalanine inclusive. CDR3 DNA is the only sequence kept; it has 33 bases, read in frame from the first base. From a lookup of the germline V gene, CDR1 and CDR2 are SGHDN and FVKESK. The junction shows trimming of 7 bases on V and 7 bases on J, plus 10 bases between the germline ends.